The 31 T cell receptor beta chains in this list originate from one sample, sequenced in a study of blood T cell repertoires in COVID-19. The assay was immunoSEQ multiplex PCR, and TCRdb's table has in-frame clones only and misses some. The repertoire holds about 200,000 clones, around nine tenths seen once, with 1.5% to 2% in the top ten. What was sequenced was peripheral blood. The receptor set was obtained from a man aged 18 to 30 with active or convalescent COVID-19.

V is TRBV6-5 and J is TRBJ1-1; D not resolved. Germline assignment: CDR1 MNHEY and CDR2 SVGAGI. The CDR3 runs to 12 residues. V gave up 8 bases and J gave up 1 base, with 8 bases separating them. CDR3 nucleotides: TGTGCCAGCGGTAACAGGAACACTGAAGCTTTCTTT. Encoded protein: CASGNRNTEAFF.

CDR3 coding DNA: TGCGCCAGCAGTGATGAGGGGGCCGGTACGCAGTATTTT. It is translated as CASSDEGAGTQYF. V and J are TRBV10-1 and TRBJ2-3, with 7 bases that match TRBD1. Trimming at V came to 3 bases and at J to 8 bases, leaving 5 bases not matched to a gene. The CDR3 sequence is 13 residues long. Germline-derived CDR1 and CDR2 are WNHNN and SYGVQD (reference sequence).

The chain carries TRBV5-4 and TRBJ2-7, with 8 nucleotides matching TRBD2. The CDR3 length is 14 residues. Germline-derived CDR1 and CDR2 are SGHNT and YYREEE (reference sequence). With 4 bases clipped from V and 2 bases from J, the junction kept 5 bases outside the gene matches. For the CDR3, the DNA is TGTGCCAGCAGCCCGGGAGGGGGGGCCTACGAGCAGTACTTC. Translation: CASSPGGGAYEQYF.

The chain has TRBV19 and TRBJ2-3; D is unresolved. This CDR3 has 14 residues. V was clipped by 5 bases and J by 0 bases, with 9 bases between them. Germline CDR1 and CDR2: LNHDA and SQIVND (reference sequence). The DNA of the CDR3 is TGTGCCAGTAGTCTTTTAGCTAGCACAGATACGCAGTATTTT. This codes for CASSLLASTDTQYF.

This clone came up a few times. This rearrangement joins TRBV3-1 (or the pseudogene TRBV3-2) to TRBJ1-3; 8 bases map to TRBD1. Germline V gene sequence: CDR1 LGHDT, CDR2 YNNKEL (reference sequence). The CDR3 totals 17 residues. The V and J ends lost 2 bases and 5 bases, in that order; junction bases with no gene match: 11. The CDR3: CASSQTTGGFGRNTIYF. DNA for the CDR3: TGTGCCAGCAGCCAAACTACAGGGGGATTCGGACGAAACACCATATATTTT.

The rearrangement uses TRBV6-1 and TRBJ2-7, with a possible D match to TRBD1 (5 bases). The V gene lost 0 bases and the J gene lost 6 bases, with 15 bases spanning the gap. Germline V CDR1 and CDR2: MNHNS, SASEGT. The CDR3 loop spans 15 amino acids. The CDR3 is CASSEAYARATEQYF. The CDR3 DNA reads TGTGCCAGCAGTGAAGCGTATGCCAGGGCGACCGAGCAGTACTTC.

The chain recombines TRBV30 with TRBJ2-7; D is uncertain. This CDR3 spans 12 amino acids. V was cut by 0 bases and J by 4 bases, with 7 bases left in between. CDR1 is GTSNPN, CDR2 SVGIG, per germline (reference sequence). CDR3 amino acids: CAWSVSVYEQYF. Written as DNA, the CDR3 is TGTGCCTGGAGTGTATCAGTTTACGAGCAGTACTTC.

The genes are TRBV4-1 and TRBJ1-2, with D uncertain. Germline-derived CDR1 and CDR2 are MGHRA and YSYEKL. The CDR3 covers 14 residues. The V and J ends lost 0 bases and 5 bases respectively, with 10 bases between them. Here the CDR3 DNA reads TGCGCCAGCAGCCAAGAGGAAACAGATTATGGCTACACCTTC. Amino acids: CASSQEETDYGYTF.

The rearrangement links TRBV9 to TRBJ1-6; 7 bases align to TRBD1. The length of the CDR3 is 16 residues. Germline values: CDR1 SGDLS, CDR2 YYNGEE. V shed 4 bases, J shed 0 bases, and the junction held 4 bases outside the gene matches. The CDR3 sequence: CASSLGQSSYNSPLHF. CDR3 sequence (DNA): TGTGCCAGCAGCCTGGGACAGAGCTCCTATAATTCACCCCTCCACTTT.

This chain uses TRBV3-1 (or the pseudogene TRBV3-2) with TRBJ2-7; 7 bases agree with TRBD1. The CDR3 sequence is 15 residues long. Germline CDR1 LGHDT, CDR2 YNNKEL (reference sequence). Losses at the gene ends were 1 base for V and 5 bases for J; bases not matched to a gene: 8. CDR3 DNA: TGTGCCAGCAGCCAAGGAATGACAGGGTTCCACGAGCAGTACTTC. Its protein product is CASSQGMTGFHEQYF.

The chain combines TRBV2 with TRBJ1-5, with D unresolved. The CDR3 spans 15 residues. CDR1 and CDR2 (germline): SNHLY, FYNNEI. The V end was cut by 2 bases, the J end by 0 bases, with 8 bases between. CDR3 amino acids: CASSESPSSNQPQHF. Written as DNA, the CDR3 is TGTGCCAGCAGTGAAAGCCCATCTAGCAATCAGCCCCAGCATTTT.

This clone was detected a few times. CDR3 nucleotide sequence: TGCGCCAGCAGCCAAGGCTTTGGCGCAGGGCCTTTCTCTGGAAACACCATATATTTT. Protein sequence: CASSQGFGAGPFSGNTIYF. The rearrangement links TRBV4-3 to TRBJ1-3; possible D gene TRBD1, 5 bases. Looked up from germline, CDR1 is LGHNA and CDR2 is YSLEER. The CDR3 sequence is 19 residues long. V lost 1 base and J lost 0, with 19 bases in between.

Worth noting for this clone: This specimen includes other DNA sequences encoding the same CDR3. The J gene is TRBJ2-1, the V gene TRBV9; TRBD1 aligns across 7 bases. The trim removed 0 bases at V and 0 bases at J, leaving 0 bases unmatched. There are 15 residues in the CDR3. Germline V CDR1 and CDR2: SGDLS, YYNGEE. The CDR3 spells CASSVDRGSYNEQFF. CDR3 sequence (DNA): TGTGCCAGCAGCGTAGACAGGGGCTCCTACAATGAGCAGTTCTTC.

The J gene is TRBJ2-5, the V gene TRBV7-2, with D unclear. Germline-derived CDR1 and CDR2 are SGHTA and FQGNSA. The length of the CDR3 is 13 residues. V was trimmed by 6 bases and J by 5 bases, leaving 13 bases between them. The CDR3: CASRTLDRETQYF. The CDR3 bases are TGTGCCAGCAGGACCCTAGATAGGGAGACCCAGTACTTC.

The CDR3 reads CASSQDGQGYQPQHF. The CDR3 DNA reads TGCGCCAGCAGCCAAGATGGGCAGGGGTATCAGCCCCAGCATTTT. The gene calls are TRBV4-1 and TRBJ1-5; a possible D gene is TRBD1 (6 bases). From germline, CDR1 is MGHRA and CDR2 YSYEKL. There are 15 residues in the CDR3. Trimming removed 0 bases from V and 5 bases from J, with 11 bases in between.

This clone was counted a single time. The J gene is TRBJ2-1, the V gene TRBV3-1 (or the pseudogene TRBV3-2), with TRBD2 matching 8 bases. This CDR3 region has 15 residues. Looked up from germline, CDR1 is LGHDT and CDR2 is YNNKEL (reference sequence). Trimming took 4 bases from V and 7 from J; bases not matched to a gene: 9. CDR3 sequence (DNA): TGTGCCAGCAGCCCTGGACTAGCAGGTAGGAATGAGCAGTTCTTC. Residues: CASSPGLAGRNEQFF.

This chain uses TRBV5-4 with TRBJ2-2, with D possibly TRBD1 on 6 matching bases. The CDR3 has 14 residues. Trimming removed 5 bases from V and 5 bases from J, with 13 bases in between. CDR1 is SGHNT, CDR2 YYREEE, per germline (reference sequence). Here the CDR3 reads CASSWGQGTGELFF. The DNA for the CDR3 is TGTGCCAGCAGTTGGGGTCAGGGGACCGGGGAGCTGTTTTTT.

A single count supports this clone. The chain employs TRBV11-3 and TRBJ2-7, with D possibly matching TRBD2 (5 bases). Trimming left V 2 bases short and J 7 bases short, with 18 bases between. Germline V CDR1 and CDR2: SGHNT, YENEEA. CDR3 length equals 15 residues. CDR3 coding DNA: TGTGCCAGCAGCTTAAGAGAGCGGAGTCCGGGAGAGCAGTACTTC. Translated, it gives CASSLRERSPGEQYF.

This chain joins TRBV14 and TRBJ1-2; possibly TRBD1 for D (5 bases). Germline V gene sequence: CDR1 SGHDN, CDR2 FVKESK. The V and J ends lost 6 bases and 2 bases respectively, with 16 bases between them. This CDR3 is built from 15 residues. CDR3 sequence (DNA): TGTGCCAGCAGGGGCGACGCAGGACAAAACTATGGCTACACCTTC. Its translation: CASRGDAGQNYGYTF.

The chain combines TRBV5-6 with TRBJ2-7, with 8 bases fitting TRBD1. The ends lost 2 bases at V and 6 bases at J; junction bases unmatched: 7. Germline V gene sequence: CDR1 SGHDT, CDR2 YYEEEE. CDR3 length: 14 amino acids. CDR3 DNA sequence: TGTGCCAGCAGCTTTCCGGGACAGGAGGGCGAGCAGTACTTC. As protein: CASSFPGQEGEQYF.

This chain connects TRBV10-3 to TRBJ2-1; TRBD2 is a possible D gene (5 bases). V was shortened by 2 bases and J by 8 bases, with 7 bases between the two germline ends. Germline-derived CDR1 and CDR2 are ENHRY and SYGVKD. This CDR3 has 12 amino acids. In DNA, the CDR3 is TGTGCCATCAGTGAGGGGCGGGATGAGCAGTTCTTC. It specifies CAISEGRDEQFF.

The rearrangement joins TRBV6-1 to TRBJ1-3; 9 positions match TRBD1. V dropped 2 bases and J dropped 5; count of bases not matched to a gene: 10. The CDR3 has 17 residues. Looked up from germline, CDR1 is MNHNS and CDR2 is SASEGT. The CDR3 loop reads CASSELRTGTGRNTIYF. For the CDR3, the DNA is TGTGCCAGCAGTGAATTAAGAACCGGGACAGGGAGAAACACCATATATTTT.

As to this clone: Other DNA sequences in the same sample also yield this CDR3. As DNA, the CDR3 is TGTGCCAGTAGTATCAGGCAGGGTGGCCAGCCCCAGCATTTT. It codes for CASSIRQGGQPQHF. V and J are TRBV19 and TRBJ1-5; TRBD1 is a possible D gene (5 bases). Germline CDR1 is LNHDA and CDR2 is SQIVND (reference sequence). Trimming stripped 3 bases from V and 7 bases from J, with 13 bases between. This CDR3 has 14 residues. Using reference TRBV19 and TRBJ1-5 for the parts outside the CDR3, the full variable domain is DGGITQSPKYLFRKEGQNVTLSCEQNLNHDAMYWYRQDPGQGLRLIYYSQIVNDFQKGDIAEGYSVSREKKESFPLTVTSAQKNPTAFYLCASSIRQGGQPQHFGDGTRLSIL.

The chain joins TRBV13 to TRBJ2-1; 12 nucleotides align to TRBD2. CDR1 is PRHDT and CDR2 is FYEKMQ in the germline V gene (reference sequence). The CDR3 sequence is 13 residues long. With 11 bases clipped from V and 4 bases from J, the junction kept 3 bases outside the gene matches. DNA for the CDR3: TGTGCCGGCGGGACTAGCGGGTACAATGAGCAGTTCTTC. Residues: CAGGTSGYNEQFF.

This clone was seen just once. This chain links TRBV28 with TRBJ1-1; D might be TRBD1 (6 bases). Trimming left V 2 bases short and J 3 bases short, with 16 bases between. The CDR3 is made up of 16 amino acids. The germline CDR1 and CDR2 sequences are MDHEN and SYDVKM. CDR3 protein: CASSLQPGRGYTEAFF. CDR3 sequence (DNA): TGTGCCAGCAGTTTACAACCGGGGAGGGGGTACACTGAAGCTTTCTTT.

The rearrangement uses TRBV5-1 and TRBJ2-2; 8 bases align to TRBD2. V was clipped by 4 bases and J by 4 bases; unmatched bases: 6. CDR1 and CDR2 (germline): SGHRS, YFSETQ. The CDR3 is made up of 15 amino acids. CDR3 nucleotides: TGCGCCAGCAGCCCTCGGGAGGGAGGCACCGGGGAGCTGTTTTTT. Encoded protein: CASSPREGGTGELFF.

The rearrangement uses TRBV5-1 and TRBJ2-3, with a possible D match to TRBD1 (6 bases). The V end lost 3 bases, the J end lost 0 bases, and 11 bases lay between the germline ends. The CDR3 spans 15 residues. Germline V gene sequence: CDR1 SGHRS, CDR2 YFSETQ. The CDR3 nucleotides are TGCGCCAGCAGCTCTACAGGGATAAGCACAGATACGCAGTATTTT. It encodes CASSSTGISTDTQYF.

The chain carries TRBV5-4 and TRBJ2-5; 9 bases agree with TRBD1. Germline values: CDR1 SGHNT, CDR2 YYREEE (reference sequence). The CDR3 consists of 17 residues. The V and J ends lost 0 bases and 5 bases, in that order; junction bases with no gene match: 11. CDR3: CASSLGGQGVGLETQYF. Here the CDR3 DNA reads TGTGCCAGCAGCTTGGGGGGACAGGGAGTTGGGTTGGAGACCCAGTACTTC.

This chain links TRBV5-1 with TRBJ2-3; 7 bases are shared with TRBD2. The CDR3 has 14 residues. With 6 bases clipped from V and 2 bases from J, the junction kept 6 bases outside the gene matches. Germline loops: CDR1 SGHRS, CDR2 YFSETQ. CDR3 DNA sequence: TGCGCCAGCAATAGGGCGGGGGACACAGATACGCAGTATTTT. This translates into CASNRAGDTDTQYF. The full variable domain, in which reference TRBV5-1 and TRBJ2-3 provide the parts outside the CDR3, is KAGVTQTPRYLIKTRGQQVTLSCSPISGHRSVSWYQQTPGQGLQFLFEYFSETQRNKGNFPGRFSGRQFSNSRSEMNVSTLELGDSALYLCASNRAGDTDTQYFGPGTRLTVL.

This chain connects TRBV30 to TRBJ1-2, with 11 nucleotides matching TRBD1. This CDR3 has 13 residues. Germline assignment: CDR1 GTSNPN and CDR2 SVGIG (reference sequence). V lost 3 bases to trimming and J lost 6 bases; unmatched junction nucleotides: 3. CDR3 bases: TGTGCCTGGAGGGGACAGGGGGGAAATGGCTACACCTTC. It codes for CAWRGQGGNGYTF. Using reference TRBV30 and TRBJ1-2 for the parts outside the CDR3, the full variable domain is SQTIHQWPATLVQPVGSPLSLECTVEGTSNPNLYWYRQAAGRGLQLLFYSVGIGQISSEVPQNLSASRPQDRQFILSSKKLLLSDSGFYLCAWRGQGGNGYTFGSGTRLTVV.

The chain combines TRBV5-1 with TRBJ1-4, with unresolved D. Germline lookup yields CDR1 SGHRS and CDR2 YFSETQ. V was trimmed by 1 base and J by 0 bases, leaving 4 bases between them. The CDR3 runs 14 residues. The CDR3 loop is CASSLPATNEKLFF. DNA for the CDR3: TGCGCCAGCAGCTTGCCGGCAACTAATGAAAAACTGTTTTTT.